This T cell receptor beta chain was captured by sequencing in a study of blood T cell repertoires in COVID-19. Authors' processing steps: Reference gene primers were amplified, and this amplification served to estimate nucleated cell counts. The table came from immunoSEQ multiplex PCR; TCRdb's copy has only in-frame clones and leaves some out. V and J calls and clone size are copied from that table; D and trimming were computed from the DNA. The table shows some 30,000 clones, with 75% to 90% occurring only once. This TCR derives from an elderly man with acute or convalescent COVID-19. Sequences were obtained from peripheral blood.

CDR3 residues: CASSPGTENIQYF. The DNA of the CDR3 is TGTGCCAGCAGCCCCGGGACAGAGAACATTCAGTACTTC. This chain joins TRBV3-1 (or the pseudogene TRBV3-2) and TRBJ2-4, with 7 nucleotides matching TRBD1. Trimming cost V 4 bases and J 7 bases; bases outside gene matches: 4. The CDR3 totals 13 residues. Germline V gene lookup returns CDR1 LGHDT and CDR2 YNNKEL (reference sequence).